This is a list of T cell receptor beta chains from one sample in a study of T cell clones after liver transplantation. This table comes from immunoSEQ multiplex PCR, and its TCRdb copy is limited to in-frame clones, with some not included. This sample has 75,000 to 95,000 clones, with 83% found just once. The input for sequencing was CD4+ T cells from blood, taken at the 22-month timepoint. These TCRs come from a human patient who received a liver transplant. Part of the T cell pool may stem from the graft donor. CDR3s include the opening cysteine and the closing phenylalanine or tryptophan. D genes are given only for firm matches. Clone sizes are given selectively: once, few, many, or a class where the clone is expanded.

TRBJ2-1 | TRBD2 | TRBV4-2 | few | TGTGCCAGCAGCCAAGCATTAGCGGGAGACGTTGAGCAGTTCTTC | CASSQALAGDVEQFF
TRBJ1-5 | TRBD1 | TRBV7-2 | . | TGTGCCAGCAGCTTAGGACAGGGGTGGGGGCCCCAGCATTTT | CASSLGQGWGPQHF
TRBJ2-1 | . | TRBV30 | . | TGTGCCTGGAGTACCACTAGAGAGCAGTTCTTC | CAWSTTREQFF
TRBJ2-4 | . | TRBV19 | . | TGTGCCAGTAGTATGGCCGCGGGGACAAACATTCAGTACTTC | CASSMAAGTNIQYF
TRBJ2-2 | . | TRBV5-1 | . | TGCGCCAGCAGCTCTACGATGAACACCGGGGAGCTGTTTTTT | CASSSTMNTGELFF
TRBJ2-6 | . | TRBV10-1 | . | TGCGCCAGCAGTGTCCCGACAGCTACGCCAGGGGCCAACGTCCTGACTTTC | CASSVPTATPGANVLTF
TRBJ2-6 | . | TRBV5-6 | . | TGTGCCAGCAGCTTGATCACACCCAGGATAGGCCGCGGGGCCAACGTCCTGACTTTC | CASSLITPRIGRGANVLTF
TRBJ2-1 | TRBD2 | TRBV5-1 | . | TGCGCCAGCAGCTTGCTCGGGACTAGTTGGGGCCAAACTGAGCAGTTCTTC | CASSLLGTSWGQTEQFF
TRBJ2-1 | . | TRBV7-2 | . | TGTGCCAGCAGCTTCAGGGCAAATGAGCAGTTCTTC | CASSFRANEQFF
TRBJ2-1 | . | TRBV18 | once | TGTGCCAGCCACTTCCGGCGGGGTTCGGGCAATGAGCAGTTCTTC | CASHFRRGSGNEQFF
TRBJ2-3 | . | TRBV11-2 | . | TGTGCCAGCAGCTTACACGGAGTTATTATGGGGGGAAGCACAGATACGCAGTATTTT | CASSLHGVIMGGSTDTQYF
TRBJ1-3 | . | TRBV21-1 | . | TGTGCCAGCAGCACTCAGACGGCAAATTCTGGAAACACCATATATTTT | CASSTQTANSGNTIYF
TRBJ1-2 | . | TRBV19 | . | TGTGCCAGTAGTATAGTCGGGGCTGGCTACACCTTC | CASSIVGAGYTF
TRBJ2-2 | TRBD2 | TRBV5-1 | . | TGCGCCAGCAGCAAAGGGACTAGCGGGATGACCACCGGGGAGCTGTTTTTT | CASSKGTSGMTTGELFF
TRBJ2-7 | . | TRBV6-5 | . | TGTGCCAGCAGCTACCGGAATGCTCGGGAGCAGTACTTC | CASSYRNAREQYF
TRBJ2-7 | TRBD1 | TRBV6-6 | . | TGTGCCAGCAGTATGGACAGGGGCAACTACGAGCAGTACTTC | CASSMDRGNYEQYF
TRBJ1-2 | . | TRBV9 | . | TGTGCCAGCAGCGTAGATGCAGGTGGCTACACCTTC | CASSVDAGGYTF
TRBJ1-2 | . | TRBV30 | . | TGTGCCTGGACCGGTGGGGGGAGCGGCTACACCTTC | CAWTGGGSGYTF
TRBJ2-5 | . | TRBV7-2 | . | TGTGCCAGCAGCGCGGGACAGCCACCTGGTAGCCAGTACTTC | CASSAGQPPGSQYF
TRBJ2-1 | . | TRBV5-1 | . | TGCGCCAGCGGCTCCAGGGATGAGCAGTTCTTC | CASGSRDEQFF
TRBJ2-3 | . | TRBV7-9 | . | TGTGCCAGCAGCTTAGTCCCGAGGATCCCAGATACGCAGTATTTT | CASSLVPRIPDTQYF
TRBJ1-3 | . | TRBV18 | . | TGTGCCAGCTCACCCGTAGGGCTCTCTGGAAACACCATATATTTT | CASSPVGLSGNTIYF
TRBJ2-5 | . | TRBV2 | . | TGTGCCAGCAGTGAACAAGGGGTCGAGACCCAGTACTTC | CASSEQGVETQYF
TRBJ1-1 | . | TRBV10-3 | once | TGTGCCATCAGTGAGTCACGTCGGCTTGAGAACACTGAAGCTTTCTTT | CAISESRRLENTEAFF
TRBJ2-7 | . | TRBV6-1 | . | TGTGCCAGCACCAGAAGGGGATACGCGCAGTACTTC | CASTRRGYAQYF
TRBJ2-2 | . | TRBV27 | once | TGTGCCAGCAGTTGGAGGTTCCTGACCGCCTCGAACACCGGGGAGCTGTTTTTT | CASSWRFLTASNTGELFF
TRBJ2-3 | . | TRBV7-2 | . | TGTGCCAGCAGCCCCGGGGTTGATACGCAGTATTTT | CASSPGVDTQYF
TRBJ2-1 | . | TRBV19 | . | TGTGCCAGTAGCAGCGAACACAGCCCCGGGGGTTGGCAGTTCTTC | CASSSEHSPGGWQFF
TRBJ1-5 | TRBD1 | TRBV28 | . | TGTGCCAGCAAGACAGGGGGTAGTAATCAGCCCCAGCATTTT | CASKTGGSNQPQHF
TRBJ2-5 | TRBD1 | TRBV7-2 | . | TGTGCCAGCAGCTTAGCGGGGGACAGGAACGGGCAAGAGACCCAGTACTTC | CASSLAGDRNGQETQYF
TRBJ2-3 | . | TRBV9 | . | TGTGCCAGCAGCGGGGGAGGTAGGGATACGCAGTATTTT | CASSGGGRDTQYF
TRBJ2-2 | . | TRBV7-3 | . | TGTGCCAGCAGCCGGGATTCGAACACCGGGGAGCTGTTTTTT | CASSRDSNTGELFF
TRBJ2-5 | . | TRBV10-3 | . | TGTGCCATCGCGGAGCAAGAGACCCAGTACTTC | CAIAEQETQYF
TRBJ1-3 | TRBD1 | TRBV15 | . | TGTGCCACCAGCAGCGCGGGACAGTACTCTGGAAACACCATATATTTT | CATSSAGQYSGNTIYF
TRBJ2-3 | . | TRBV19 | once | TGTGCCAGTTCACAGGGTGGCACAGATACGCAGTATTTT | CASSQGGTDTQYF
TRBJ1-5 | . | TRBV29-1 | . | TGCAGCGTTTCCGGGCTCGACAGCAATCAGCCCCAGCATTTT | CSVSGLDSNQPQHF
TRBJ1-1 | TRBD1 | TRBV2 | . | TGTGCCAGCACGGCAGGGGGCGTTCGATCTGGTCAGGGAACTGAAGCTTTCTTT | CASTAGGVRSGQGTEAFF
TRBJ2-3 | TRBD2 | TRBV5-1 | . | TGCGCCAGCAGCTTGGAGGTAGCGGGGACCACAGATACGCAGTATTTT | CASSLEVAGTTDTQYF
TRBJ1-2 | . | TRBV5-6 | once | TGTGCCAGCAGCTTTTTTTTCCGAACAAAGACCTATGGCTACACCTTC | CASSFFFRTKTYGYTF
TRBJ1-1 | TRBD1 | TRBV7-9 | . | TGTGCCAGCAGCTTAGGAGACAGGGGTTCAGCTTTCTTT | CASSLGDRGSAFF
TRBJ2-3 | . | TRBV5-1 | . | TGCGCCAGCAGCAGGACGCCGGGTAGCACAGATACGCAGTATTTT | CASSRTPGSTDTQYF
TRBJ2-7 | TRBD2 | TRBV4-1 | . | TGCGCCAGCAGCCTCCCACTTGCGGGAGGATCCTACGAGCAGTACTTC | CASSLPLAGGSYEQYF